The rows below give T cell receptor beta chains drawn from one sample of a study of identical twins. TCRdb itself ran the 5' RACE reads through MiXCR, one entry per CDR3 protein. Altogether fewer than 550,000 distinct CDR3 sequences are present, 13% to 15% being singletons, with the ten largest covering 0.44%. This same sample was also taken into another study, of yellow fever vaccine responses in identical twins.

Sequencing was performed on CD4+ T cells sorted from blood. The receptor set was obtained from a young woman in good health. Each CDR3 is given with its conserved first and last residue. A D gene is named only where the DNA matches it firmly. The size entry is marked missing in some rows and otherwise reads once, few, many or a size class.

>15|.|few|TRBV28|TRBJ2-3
TGTGCCAGCAGTTTAACCGGACAATTCACAGATACGCAGTATTTT
CASSLTGQFTDTQYF
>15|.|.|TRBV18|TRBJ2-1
TGTGCCAGCTCACCAGGTACAAAGCAGGTCGATGAGCAGTTCTTC
CASSPGTKQVDEQFF
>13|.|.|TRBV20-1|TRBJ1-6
TGCAGTGCTAGCCGGGTTGCTAATTCACCCCTCCACTTT
CSASRVANSPLHF
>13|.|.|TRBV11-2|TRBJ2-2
TGTGCCAGCGGGGTAATGGCGTCCGGGGAGCTGTTTTTT
CASGVMASGELFF
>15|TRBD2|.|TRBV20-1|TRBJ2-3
TGCAGTGCTAGAGATGGGCGGGGGGGCCGGTATACGCAGTATTTT
CSARDGRGGRYTQYF
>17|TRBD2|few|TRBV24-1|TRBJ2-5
TGTGCCACCAGTGACAATAAGGCTAGCGGGTGGGGAGAGACCCAGTACTTC
CATSDNKASGWGETQYF
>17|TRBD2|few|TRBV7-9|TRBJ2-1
TGTGCCAGCAGCCACCTAGCGGGTGACCCCTCCTACAATGAGCAGTTCTTC
CASSHLAGDPSYNEQFF
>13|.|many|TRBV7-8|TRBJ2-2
TGTGCCAGCAGCTTGGGAGAAACCGGGGAGCTGTTTTTT
CASSLGETGELFF
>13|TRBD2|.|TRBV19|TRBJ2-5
TGTGCCAGTAGGACACTAGCGGGAGGGTCCCAGTACTTC
CASRTLAGGSQYF
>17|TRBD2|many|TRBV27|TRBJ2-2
TGTGCCAGCAGTTCTCCGAGCGGGGTAGGGAACACCGGGGAGCTGTTTTTT
CASSSPSGVGNTGELFF
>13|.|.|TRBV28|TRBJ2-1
TGTGCCAGCATATCCTTAGCCTCGGAAGGGCAGTTCTTC
CASISLASEGQFF
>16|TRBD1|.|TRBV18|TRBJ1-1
TGTGCCAGCTCACCAAGTGGGACAGGGGGAAACACTGAAGCTTTCTTT
CASSPSGTGGNTEAFF
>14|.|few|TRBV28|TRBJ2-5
TGTGCCAGCAGCCCCGGGACCACCCGGAGGACCCAGTACTTC
CASSPGTTRRTQYF
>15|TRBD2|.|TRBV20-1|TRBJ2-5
TGCAGTGCTAGAGATTTCCTAGCGGGAGGAGAGACCCAGTACTTC
CSARDFLAGGETQYF
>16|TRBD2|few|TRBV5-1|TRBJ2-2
TGCGCCAGCAGCTTGGGAGCGGGGTCAGGCACCGGGGAGCTGTTTTTT
CASSLGAGSGTGELFF
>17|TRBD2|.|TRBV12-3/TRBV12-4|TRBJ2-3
TGTGCCAGCAGTTTGCGTCGGGCGGGGGGTTGGTCAGATACGCAGTATTTT
CASSLRRAGGWSDTQYF
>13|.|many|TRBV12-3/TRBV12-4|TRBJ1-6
TGTGCCAGCAGTTCCTCATCACTTTCACCCCTCCACTTT
CASSSSSLSPLHF
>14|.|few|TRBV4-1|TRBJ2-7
TGCGCCAGCAGCCAAGTCCAGCGGGCGGACGAGCAGTACTTC
CASSQVQRADEQYF
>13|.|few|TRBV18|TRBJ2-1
TGTGCCAGCTCACCCGATCCCGGTCGAGAGCAGTTCTTC
CASSPDPGREQFF
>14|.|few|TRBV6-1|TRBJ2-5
TGTGCCAGCAGCCGTATCAGGGTCCAAGAGACCCAGTACTTC
CASSRIRVQETQYF
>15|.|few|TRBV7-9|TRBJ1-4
TGTGCCAGCAGCCCAGACGGGGGGTCTAATGAAAAACTGTTTTTT
CASSPDGGSNEKLFF
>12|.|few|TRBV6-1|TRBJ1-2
TGTGCCAGCGAGCGGGGAACCGGTGGCTACACCTTC
CASERGTGGYTF
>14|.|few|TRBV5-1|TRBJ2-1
TGCGCCAGCAGCTCGGAGGGAAGGGCCAATGAGCAGTTCTTC
CASSSEGRANEQFF
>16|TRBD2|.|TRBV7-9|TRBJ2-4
TGTGCCAGCAGCACGAAGCCAGCGGGAGGGGGAGACATTCAGTACTTC
CASSTKPAGGGDIQYF
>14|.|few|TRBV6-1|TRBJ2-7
TGTGCCAGCAGTCGAGCGGGCGGGGTATGGGAGCAGTACTTC
CASSRAGGVWEQYF
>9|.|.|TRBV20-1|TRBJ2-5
TGCAGGGTTGGCGAGACCCAGTACTTC
CRVGETQYF
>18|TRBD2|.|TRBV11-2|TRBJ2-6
TGTGCCAGCAGCTCCCTTCAGCGGGGGGGGACTGGGGCCAACGTCCTGACTTTC
CASSSLQRGGTGANVLTF
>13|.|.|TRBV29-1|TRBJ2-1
TGCAGCGTTGATATGGACTCCTACAATGAGCAGTTCTTC
CSVDMDSYNEQFF